The 26 T cell receptor beta chains in this list originate from one sample, sequenced in a study of shared clonotypes between healthy human individuals. Measured with immunoSEQ multiplex PCR; TCRdb has only the in-frame clones, and not every one. The sample gives around 2.5 million clones, approximately 94% of which show up once; about 0.39% is in the top ten. Sequenced sample: naive CD4+ T cells from PBMCs. Subset indicated: CD45RA+ positively selected. Receptor source: a man between 18 and 29 years old in good health. Some clones in this sample may be carry-over from other donors' samples.

The V and J genes are TRBV5-1 and TRBJ2-6; D is unclear. Deletions cut 3 bases from V and 0 bases from J, with 7 bases between. CDR1 and CDR2 from the germline V gene are SGHRS and YFSETQ. The CDR3 covers 15 residues. The CDR3 nucleotides are TGCGCCAGCAGCTCAAAGAACTCTGGGGCCAACGTCCTGACTTTC. As protein: CASSSKNSGANVLTF.

This rearrangement joins TRBV28 to TRBJ2-7; no clear D. CDR1 is MDHEN, CDR2 SYDVKM, per germline. V was shortened by 7 bases and J by 3 bases, with 16 bases between the two germline ends. CDR3 size: 14 residues. The CDR3 region has the DNA TGTGCCAGCACTCCCTACGACTGGGGCTACGAGCAGTACTTC. It codes for CASTPYDWGYEQYF.

As for this clone: This sample also contains other DNA sequences that code for the same CDR3. This chain's CDR3 is CASGRAGYEQYF. The CDR3 bases are TGTGCCAGCGGTCGGGCCGGCTACGAGCAGTACTTC. V gene TRBV6-1 combines with J gene TRBJ2-7; D unresolved. Germline CDR1 and CDR2: MNHNS and SASEGT. V shed 8 bases and J shed 3 bases, with 11 bases lying between them. The CDR3 sequence is 12 residues long.

This chain uses TRBV5-1 with TRBJ2-1; TRBD1 might be the D (6 bases). With 4 bases removed from V and 10 bases from J, the gap between germline ends came to 21 bases. CDR1 is SGHRS, CDR2 YFSETQ, per germline. This CDR3 has 15 residues. The chain's CDR3 is CASSAATGTLIEQFF. The CDR3 nucleotides read TGCGCCAGCAGCGCGGCCACAGGGACCTTAATCGAGCAGTTCTTC.

The chain employs TRBV27 and TRBJ2-3; 7 nucleotides match TRBD2. V gave up 1 base and J gave up 2 bases; unmatched junction bases: 6. Germline V gene lookup returns CDR1 MNHEY and CDR2 SMNVEV (reference sequence). The CDR3 length is 16 residues. The CDR3 nucleotides are TGTGCCAGCAGTTTATGGGGCGGGAGCTCCACAGATACGCAGTATTTT. Encoded protein: CASSLWGGSSTDTQYF.

The chain recombines TRBV5-1 with TRBJ2-7, with D maybe TRBD1 (6 bases). The CDR3 runs to 14 residues. V was trimmed by 4 bases and J by 3 bases, leaving 14 bases between them. Germline CDR1 and CDR2: SGHRS and YFSETQ. This CDR3 is CASSRERGNYEQYF. The CDR3 bases are TGCGCCAGCAGCCGCGAGAGGGGGAACTACGAGCAGTACTTC.

The rearrangement links TRBV2 to TRBJ2-3; a possible D gene is TRBD2 (5 bases). Germline lookup yields CDR1 SNHLY and CDR2 FYNNEI. Trimming took 8 bases from V and 2 from J, leaving 11 bases between them. The CDR3 contains 13 residues. The CDR3 DNA is TGTGCCAGCCTCGGGGAGTTCACAGATACGCAGTATTTT. It encodes CASLGEFTDTQYF.

The CDR3 loop reads CASSLAGTKTVNTQYF. DNA for the CDR3: TGTGCCAGCAGCTTAGCTGGGACTAAAACTGTCAATACGCAGTATTTT. The chain has TRBV7-2 and TRBJ2-3, with 7 bases identical to TRBD2. The CDR3 covers 16 residues. CDR1 is SGHTA, CDR2 FQGNSA, per germline. The J segment lost 7 bases and the V segment lost 0 bases, leaving 10 bases of the junction unmatched. Full variable domain (rest looked up from reference TRBV7-2 and TRBJ2-3): GAGVSQSPSNKVTEKGKDVELRCDPISGHTALYWYRQSLGQGLEFLIYFQGNSAPDKSGLPSDRFSAERTGGSVSTLTIQRTQQEDSAVYLCASSLAGTKTVNTQYFGPGTRLTVL.

J is TRBJ1-2 and V is TRBV7-9; D possibly corresponds to TRBD1 (6 bases). The V gene lost 5 bases and the J gene lost 3 bases, with 7 bases spanning the gap. This CDR3 comprises 12 residues. CDR1 is SEHNR, CDR2 FQNEAQ, per germline (reference sequence). The CDR3 reads CASSAGDYGYTF. CDR3 in DNA: TGTGCCAGCAGCGCAGGGGACTATGGCTACACCTTC.

The chain carries TRBV28 and TRBJ2-5; a possible D gene is TRBD2 (6 bases). Per germline, CDR1 MDHEN and CDR2 SYDVKM. This CDR3 is built from 14 residues. Trimming pared 3 bases from V and 5 bases from J, leaving 13 bases between. The CDR3 loop reads CASSLRGAGETQYF. CDR3 sequence (DNA): TGTGCCAGCAGTTTGCGTGGCGCGGGGGAGACCCAGTACTTC.

This clone showed up just once. This chain links TRBV19 with TRBJ2-1; the match to TRBD2 covers 8 bases. Germline lookup yields CDR1 LNHDA and CDR2 SQIVND (reference sequence). V gave up 5 bases and J gave up 9 bases; unmatched junction bases: 3. The CDR3 extends over 12 amino acids. In DNA, the CDR3 is TGTGCCAGTAGTTGGCTAGCGGGTGAGCAGTTCTTC. It translates to CASSWLAGEQFF.

The rearrangement uses TRBV28 and TRBJ2-1; TRBD2 matches 7 bases. Trimming took 4 bases from V and 1 from J; bases not matched to a gene: 4. In germline, CDR1 is MDHEN, CDR2 SYDVKM. The CDR3 consists of 15 residues. The CDR3 DNA is TGTGCCAGCAGTTCTCTAGCGGAGTCCTACAATGAGCAGTTCTTC. This encodes CASSSLAESYNEQFF.

This rearrangement joins TRBV4-1 to TRBJ1-5; the D gene is possibly TRBD1 (5 bases). V was shortened by 0 bases and J by 12 bases, with 21 bases between the two germline ends. CDR1 and CDR2 (germline): MGHRA, YSYEKL. This CDR3 comprises 16 residues. The CDR3 DNA follows: TGCGCCAGCAGCCAAGATCTGGCAGGGCAGTCCCGTATCCAGCATTTT. Encoded protein: CASSQDLAGQSRIQHF.

The chain combines TRBV19 with TRBJ2-7; no definite D call. V lost 0 bases and J 0 bases, leaving 6 bases between the germline ends. CDR3 length: 14 amino acids. Germline CDR1 and CDR2: LNHDA and SQIVND (reference sequence). CDR3 sequence (DNA): TGTGCCAGTAGTATAGAAGTCGGCTCCTACGAGCAGTACTTC. Translated, it gives CASSIEVGSYEQYF.

The V gene is TRBV4-2, the J gene TRBJ2-5; no firm D call. CDR3 length: 13 residues. Germline V gives CDR1 LGHNA, CDR2 YNFKEQ. The germline V and J ends were trimmed by 0 bases and 5 bases, with 7 bases remaining between them. CDR3 sequence reads: CASSQEVRETQYF. The CDR3, as DNA: TGTGCCAGCAGCCAAGAGGTACGCGAGACCCAGTACTTC.

DNA for the CDR3: TGTGCCACCAGCACGGGACAAGAAAACTATGGCTACACCTTC. It specifies CATSTGQENYGYTF. This chain connects TRBV15 to TRBJ1-2; TRBD1 might be the D (6 bases). The CDR3 contains 14 residues. Germline-derived CDR1 and CDR2 are LNHNV and YYDKDF (reference sequence). The V and J ends lost 4 bases and 2 bases respectively, with 11 bases between them.

In nucleotides, the CDR3 is TGTGCCAGCAGCTCTGGAGCGCCAGATACGCAGTATTTT. It yields the protein CASSSGAPDTQYF. The rearrangement joins TRBV7-7 to TRBJ2-3, with unresolved D. CDR3 size: 13 residues. V was cut by 4 bases and J by 4 bases, with 9 bases left in between. Germline assignment: CDR1 SSHAT and CDR2 FNYEAQ (reference sequence).

This sequence joins TRBV27 and TRBJ2-1; TRBD2 matches 7 bases. The V gene's germline CDR1 is MNHEY and CDR2 SMNVEV (reference sequence). V lost 5 bases, J lost 7 bases, and 5 bases stayed unmatched. There are 13 residues in the CDR3. CDR3 DNA sequence: TGTGCCAGCAGTAAGACTAGCCGTAATGAGCAGTTCTTC. Translating it yields CASSKTSRNEQFF.

This chain connects TRBV6-4 to TRBJ1-5; D perhaps matches TRBD1 (6 bases). The V gene's germline CDR1 is MRHNA and CDR2 SNTAGT. The V and J ends lost 1 base and 2 bases respectively, with 21 bases between them. This CDR3 has 19 amino acids. In DNA, the CDR3 is TGTGCCAGCAGTGACTTCTGGGGGCCGAGGAAGAATGGCAATCAGCCCCAGCATTTT. Its translation is CASSDFWGPRKNGNQPQHF.

This rearrangement joins TRBV5-4 to TRBJ2-7; 14 bases align to TRBD2. V was pared by 4 bases and J by 3 bases, with 9 bases of the junction left unmatched. Looked up from germline, CDR1 is SGHNT and CDR2 is YYREEE (reference sequence). The length of the CDR3 is 17 residues. CDR3 nucleotide sequence: TGTGCCAGCAGCCTCTGGACTAGCGGGAGGAAGAACTACGAGCAGTACTTC. Amino acids: CASSLWTSGRKNYEQYF.

The sample holds one count of this clone. The V gene is TRBV6-1, the J gene TRBJ1-2, with TRBD1 identical over 9 bases. The germline V gene has CDR1 MNHNS and CDR2 SASEGT. The CDR3 extends over 16 amino acids. Unmatched junction bases numbered 12, after V lost 2 bases and J lost 8 bases. As DNA, the CDR3 is TGTGCCAGCAGTGAACCCCGAACAGGACAGGGGAGCGGCTACACCTTC. It encodes CASSEPRTGQGSGYTF.

The V gene is TRBV7-2, the J gene TRBJ2-6, with D unresolved. There are 14 residues in the CDR3. Trimming left V 4 bases short and J 1 base short, with 5 bases between. Germline V gene sequence: CDR1 SGHTA, CDR2 FQGNSA. The CDR3 bases are TGTGCCAGCAGCTCAGAATCTGGGGCCAACGTCCTGACTTTC. Its protein is CASSSESGANVLTF.

The rearrangement joins TRBV7-2 to TRBJ2-1, with TRBD2 identical over 14 bases. Germline CDR1 SGHTA, CDR2 FQGNSA. The CDR3 sequence is 17 residues long. Losses at the gene ends were 3 bases for V and 6 bases for J; bases not matched to a gene: 7. CDR3 bases: TGTGCCAGCAGCTTCGGGACTAGCGGGAGTGGGGGCAATGAGCAGTTCTTC. Protein: CASSFGTSGSGGNEQFF. The full variable domain, with the rest looked up from reference TRBV7-2 and TRBJ2-1, is GAGVSQSPSNKVTEKGKDVELRCDPISGHTALYWYRQSLGQGLEFLIYFQGNSAPDKSGLPSDRFSAERTGGSVSTLTIQRTQQEDSAVYLCASSFGTSGSGGNEQFFGPGTRLTVL.

In regard to this clone: The identical CDR3 is also encoded by other nucleotide sequences in the sample. This sequence joins TRBV11-2 and TRBJ1-1; D call uncertain. CDR1 and CDR2 (germline): SGHAT, FQNNGV. V dropped 2 bases and J dropped 4 bases, with 5 bases sitting between them. The CDR3 runs 12 residues. The CDR3: CASSLRGTEAFF. CDR3 in DNA: TGTGCCAGCAGCTTACGGGGCACTGAAGCTTTCTTT.

The chain recombines TRBV5-1 with TRBJ1-1; D gene ambiguous. This CDR3 spans 12 amino acids. Per the germline V gene, CDR1 is SGHRS and CDR2 is YFSETQ. Trimming took 4 bases from V and 8 from J, leaving 12 bases between them. This CDR3 reads CASSSTPGEAFF. DNA for the CDR3: TGCGCCAGCAGCAGTACCCCCGGAGAAGCTTTCTTT. The whole variable domain, filled in from reference TRBV5-1 and TRBJ1-1, reads KAGVTQTPRYLIKTRGQQVTLSCSPISGHRSVSWYQQTPGQGLQFLFEYFSETQRNKGNFPGRFSGRQFSNSRSEMNVSTLELGDSALYLCASSSTPGEAFFGQGTRLTVV.

About this clone itself: Different DNA sequences within this sample yield the same CDR3. The J gene is TRBJ1-1, the V gene TRBV15; no clear D gene. Trimming took 0 bases from V and 4 from J, leaving 6 bases between them. Per germline, CDR1 LNHNV and CDR2 YYDKDF (reference sequence). The CDR3 is made up of 13 amino acids. CDR3 sequence reads: CATSRDPGTEAFF. Written as DNA, the CDR3 is TGTGCCACCAGCAGAGATCCCGGCACTGAAGCTTTCTTT.